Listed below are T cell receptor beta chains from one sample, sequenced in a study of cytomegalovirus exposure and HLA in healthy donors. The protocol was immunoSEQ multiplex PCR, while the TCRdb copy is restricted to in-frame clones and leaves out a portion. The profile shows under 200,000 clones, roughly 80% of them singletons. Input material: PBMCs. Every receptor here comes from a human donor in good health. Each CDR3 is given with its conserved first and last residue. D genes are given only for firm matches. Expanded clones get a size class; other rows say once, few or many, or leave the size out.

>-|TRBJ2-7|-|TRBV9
CASSVGGGTYEQYF
TGTGCCAGCAGCGTAGGCGGAGGGACCTACGAGCAGTACTTC
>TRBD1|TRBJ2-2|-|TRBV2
CAKTGGANTGELFF
TGTGCCAAGACAGGGGGAGCGAACACCGGGGAGCTGTTTTTT
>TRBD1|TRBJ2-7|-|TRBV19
CASSGGQGVINEQYF
TGTGCCAGTAGTGGAGGACAGGGAGTCATCAACGAGCAGTACTTC
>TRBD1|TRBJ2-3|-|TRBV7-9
CASSLRDRTTDTQYF
TGTGCCAGCAGCTTAAGGGACAGAACCACAGATACGCAGTATTTT
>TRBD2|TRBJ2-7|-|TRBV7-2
CASSRRRLAGGSSSYEQYF
TGTGCCAGCAGCCGACGGAGACTAGCGGGGGGCTCCAGCTCCTACGAGCAGTACTTC
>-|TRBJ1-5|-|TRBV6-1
CASSERSQPQHF
TGTGCCAGCAGTGAACGGAGTCAGCCCCAGCATTTT
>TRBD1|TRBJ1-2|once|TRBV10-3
CAIRGQGSGYTF
TGTGCCATCAGGGGACAGGGATCTGGCTACACCTTC
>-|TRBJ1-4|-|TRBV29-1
CSVGQLRGEKLFF
TGCAGCGTTGGGCAGCTCCGGGGGGAAAAACTGTTTTTT
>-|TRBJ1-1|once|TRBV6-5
CASSYSRDTEAFF
TGTGCCAGCAGTTACTCCAGGGACACTGAAGCTTTCTTT
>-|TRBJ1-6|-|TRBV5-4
CASSLDSYNSPLHF
TGTGCCAGCAGTTTAGACTCCTATAATTCACCCCTCCACTTT
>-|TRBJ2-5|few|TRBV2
CASSESLRDQETQYF
TGTGCCAGCAGTGAAAGCCTCAGGGATCAAGAGACCCAGTACTTC
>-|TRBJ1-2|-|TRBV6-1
CASRTGETSGGYTF
TGTGCCAGCAGGACCGGGGAGACCTCGGGTGGCTACACCTTC
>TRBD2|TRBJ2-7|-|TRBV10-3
CAIYSGGADEQYF
TGTGCCATCTACAGCGGGGGGGCCGACGAGCAGTACTTC
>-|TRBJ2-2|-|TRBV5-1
CASSLKQGTGELFF
TGCGCCAGCAGCTTGAAACAGGGCACCGGGGAGCTGTTTTTT
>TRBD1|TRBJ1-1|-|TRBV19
CASRWRQGWTEAFF
TGTGCCAGTAGGTGGCGACAGGGATGGACTGAAGCTTTCTTT
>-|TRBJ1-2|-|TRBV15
CATSRGQGSGYTF
TGTGCCACCAGCAGAGGGCAGGGATCTGGCTACACCTTC
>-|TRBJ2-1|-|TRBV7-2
CASSFGSGNEQFF
TGTGCCAGCAGCTTTGGGTCCGGGAATGAGCAGTTCTTC
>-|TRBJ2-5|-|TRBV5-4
CASSLGQQETQYF
TGTGCCAGCAGCTTGGGGCAGCAAGAGACCCAGTACTTC
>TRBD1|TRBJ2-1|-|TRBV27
CASSSDRATDEQFF
TGTGCCAGCAGTTCGGACAGGGCTACTGATGAGCAGTTCTTC
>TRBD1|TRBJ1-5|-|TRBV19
CASSSRQGSSNQPQHF
TGTGCCAGTAGTTCGAGACAGGGATCTAGCAATCAGCCCCAGCATTTT
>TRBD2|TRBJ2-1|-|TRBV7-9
CAGGRGYNEQFF
TGTGCCGGCGGGAGGGGTTACAATGAGCAGTTCTTC
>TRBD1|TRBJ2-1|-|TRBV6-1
CASSEPGQGFWSYNEQFF
TGTGCCAGCAGTGAACCGGGACAGGGTTTTTGGTCCTACAATGAGCAGTTCTTC
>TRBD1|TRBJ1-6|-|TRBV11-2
CASSLQGAFSPLHF
TGTGCCAGCAGCTTACAGGGGGCATTTTCACCCCTCCACTTT
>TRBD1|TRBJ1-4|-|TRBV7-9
CASSSGTGQEKLFF
TGTGCCAGCAGCTCCGGGACAGGGCAGGAAAAACTGTTTTTT
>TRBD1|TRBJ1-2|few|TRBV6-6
CASSYHDRGFNGYTF
TGTGCCAGCAGTTACCATGACAGGGGATTCAATGGCTACACCTTC
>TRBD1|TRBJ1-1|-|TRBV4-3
CASSLQGTGYTEAFF
TGCGCCAGCAGCCTCCAAGGGACAGGCTACACTGAAGCTTTCTTT
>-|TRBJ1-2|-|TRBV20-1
CSARQGGGYTF
TGCAGTGCTCGCCAGGGTGGTGGCTACACCTTC
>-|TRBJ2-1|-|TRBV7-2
CASSSVINEQFF
TGTGCCAGCAGCTCCGTAATCAATGAGCAGTTCTTC
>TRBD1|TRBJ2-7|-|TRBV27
CASSTGTGSYEQYF
TGTGCCAGCAGTACCGGGACAGGCTCCTACGAGCAGTACTTC
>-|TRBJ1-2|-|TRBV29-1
CSVETANYGYTF
TGCAGCGTTGAAACAGCAAACTATGGCTACACCTTC
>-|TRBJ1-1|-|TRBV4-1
CASSQVGFGGNAEAFF
TGCGCCAGCAGCCAAGTGGGATTCGGAGGGAACGCTGAAGCTTTCTTT
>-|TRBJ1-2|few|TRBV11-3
CASGLTSYGYTF
TGTGCCAGCGGTTTAACCAGTTATGGCTACACCTTC
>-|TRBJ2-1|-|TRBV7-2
CASSRRGGARDEQFF
TGTGCCAGCAGCAGAAGGGGGGGGGCCAGGGATGAGCAGTTCTTC
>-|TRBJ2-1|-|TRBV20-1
CSASWAKQFF
TGCAGTGCTAGTTGGGCTAAGCAGTTCTTC
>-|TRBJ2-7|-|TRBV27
CASGFLPRGSYEQYF
TGTGCCAGCGGGTTTCTCCCCAGGGGATCCTACGAGCAGTACTTC
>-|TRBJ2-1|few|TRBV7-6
CASSLDEGGEQFF
TGTGCCAGCAGCTTGGATGAAGGCGGGGAGCAGTTCTTC
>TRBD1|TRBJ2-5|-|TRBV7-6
CASSGYRGRETQYF
TGTGCCAGCAGCGGATACAGGGGGCGGGAGACCCAGTACTTC
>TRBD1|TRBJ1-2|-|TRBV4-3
CASSQESGTGGNYGYTF
TGCGCCAGCAGCCAAGAGTCCGGGACAGGGGGAAACTATGGCTACACCTTC
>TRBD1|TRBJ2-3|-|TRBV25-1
CASSESRGTTDTQYF
TGTGCCAGCAGTGAGTCCAGGGGGACCACAGATACGCAGTATTTT
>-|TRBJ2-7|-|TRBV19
CASSFPGPYEQCF
TGTGCCAGTAGTTTCCCAGGGCCCTACGAGCAGTGCTTC
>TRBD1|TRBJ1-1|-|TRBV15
CATSRETGVNTEAFF
TGTGCCACCAGCAGGGAGACAGGGGTGAACACTGAAGCTTTCTTT
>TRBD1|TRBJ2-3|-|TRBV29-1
CSVLRTGGFGDTQYF
TGCAGCGTTTTACGGACAGGGGGCTTTGGAGATACGCAGTATTTT
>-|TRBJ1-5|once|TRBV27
CASSLGLFQPQHF
TGTGCCAGCAGTTTAGGCCTCTTTCAGCCCCAGCATTTT
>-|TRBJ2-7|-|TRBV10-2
CASSRDTSYEQYF
TGCGCCAGCAGTCGGGACACCTCCTACGAGCAGTACTTC
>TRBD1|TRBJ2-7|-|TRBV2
CASWAGGSYEQYF
TGTGCCAGCTGGGCAGGGGGCTCCTACGAGCAGTACTTC
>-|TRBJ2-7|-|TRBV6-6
CASSPVQGYEQYF
TGTGCCAGCAGCCCCGTCCAGGGCTACGAGCAGTACTTC
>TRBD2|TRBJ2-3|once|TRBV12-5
CASGDRGGLTDTQYF
TGTGCTAGTGGTGACCGGGGGGGCCTCACAGATACGCAGTATTTT
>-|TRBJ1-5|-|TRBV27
CASRQGLYSNQPQHF
TGTGCCAGCAGGCAGGGGTTGTATAGCAATCAGCCCCAGCATTTT
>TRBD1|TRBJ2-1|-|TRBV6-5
CASSPTGYEQFF
TGTGCCAGCAGTCCGACAGGGTATGAGCAGTTCTTC
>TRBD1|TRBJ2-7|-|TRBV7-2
CASGTGGTGFIHEQYF
TGTGCCAGCGGTACCGGCGGGACAGGGTTCATCCACGAGCAGTACTTC
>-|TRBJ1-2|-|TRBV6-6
CASFSLGDLPYGYTF
TGTGCCAGCTTCTCTCTAGGGGATCTCCCCTATGGCTACACCTTC
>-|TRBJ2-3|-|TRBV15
CATSILREGTDTQYF
TGTGCCACCAGCATCCTCAGGGAAGGCACAGATACGCAGTATTTT
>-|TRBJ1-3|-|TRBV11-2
CASSSTFGPPGNTIYF
TGTGCCAGCAGCTCGACGTTTGGGCCTCCTGGAAACACCATATATTTT